What follows are 25 T cell receptor beta chains derived from one specimen sequenced in a study of OX40 agonist ivuxolimab in advanced cancers. The method was immunoSEQ multiplex PCR; TCRdb's version includes in-frame clones alone and lacks a portion of them. The sample consists of tens of thousands of clones, 89% of them appearing once. This specimen consisted of CD4+ or CD8+ T cells sorted from blood, obtained in a trial of the OX40 agonist ivuxolimab. These receptors were obtained from an adult with an advanced solid tumor such as melanoma, head and neck, liver or kidney cancer.

The CDR3 spells CASGTDDTGELFF. The DNA of the CDR3 is TGCGCCAGCGGTACGGACGACACCGGGGAGCTGTTTTTT. The chain uses TRBV10-1 and TRBJ2-2; D is undetermined. Trimming took 8 bases from V and 3 from J, leaving 10 bases between them. CDR3 size: 13 residues. The germline V gene encodes CDR1 WNHNN and CDR2 SYGVQD (reference sequence).

The gene calls are TRBV7-2 and TRBJ2-7; 8 bases line up with TRBD1. Losses at the gene ends were 3 bases for V and 5 bases for J; bases not matched to a gene: 9. There are 15 residues in the CDR3. CDR1 and CDR2 from the germline V gene are SGHTA and FQGNSA. The CDR3 bases are TGTGCCAGCAGCTTTGGACAGGGTTTCCTTGACGAGCAGTACTTC. Its protein product is CASSFGQGFLDEQYF.

This clone came up once. V is TRBV7-6 and J is TRBJ1-5, with D possibly TRBD1 on 5 matching bases. V dropped 2 bases and J dropped 4 bases, with 12 bases sitting between them. This CDR3 spans 15 amino acids. Germline V CDR1 and CDR2: SGHVS, FNYEAQ. CDR3 loop: CASSLRSGENQPQHF. As DNA, the CDR3 is TGTGCCAGCAGCTTACGGTCGGGGGAAAATCAGCCCCAGCATTTT.

DNA of the CDR3: TGTGCCAGCAGCCGTAGCGGGCGGGATACGCAGTATTTT. This translates into CASSRSGRDTQYF. V gene TRBV7-9 combines with J gene TRBJ2-3, with 7 bases aligning to TRBD2. V dropped 5 bases and J dropped 6; count of bases not matched to a gene: 5. This CDR3 has 13 amino acids. Looked up from germline, CDR1 is SEHNR and CDR2 is FQNEAQ (reference sequence).

The gene calls are TRBV27 and TRBJ1-2; a possible D gene is TRBD1 (5 bases). Trimming took 2 bases from V and 7 from J, leaving 14 bases between them. Per germline, CDR1 MNHEY and CDR2 SMNVEV (reference sequence). The CDR3 covers 14 residues. In DNA, the CDR3 is TGTGCCAGCAGTTTACGTGGGGCGTCGGTTGGCTACACCTTC. Its protein is CASSLRGASVGYTF.

The V and J genes are TRBV11-2 and TRBJ2-5, with 9 bases lining up with TRBD2. The trim removed 5 bases at V and 2 bases at J, leaving 3 bases unmatched. The CDR3 length is 14 residues. Per the germline V gene, CDR1 is SGHAT and CDR2 is FQNNGV. Here the CDR3 DNA reads TGTGCCAGCAGCCGGACTAGCGAGCAAGAGACCCAGTACTTC. Its protein is CASSRTSEQETQYF.

V usage is TRBV30 and J usage is TRBJ2-6; no firm D call. V gave up 2 bases and J gave up 0 bases, with 11 bases separating them. The CDR3 is 16 amino acids. Germline V gives CDR1 GTSNPN, CDR2 SVGIG (reference sequence). The CDR3 DNA sequence: TGTGCCTGGAGTCCTGGCAGAATCTCTGGGGCCAACGTCCTGACTTTC. The encoded protein is CAWSPGRISGANVLTF.

The chain uses TRBV5-1 and TRBJ2-4; 8 bases agree with TRBD2. The CDR3 totals 14 residues. J lost 8 bases, V lost 4 bases, and 8 bases had no gene match. Germline V gives CDR1 SGHRS, CDR2 YFSETQ. CDR3 region: CASSLTGTRDIQYF. CDR3 in DNA: TGCGCCAGCAGCCTTACCGGGACTAGGGACATTCAGTACTTC.

This clone was found a few times. This rearrangement joins TRBV9 to TRBJ1-1; unclear D gene. The V and J ends lost 3 bases and 6 bases respectively, with 12 bases between them. The CDR3 runs 13 residues. Germline loops: CDR1 SGDLS, CDR2 YYNGEE. The CDR3 sequence is CASSAILSAEAFF. In nucleotides, the CDR3 is TGTGCCAGCAGCGCTATATTAAGTGCTGAAGCTTTCTTT.

V is TRBV27 and J is TRBJ2-1; TRBD2 matches 7 bases. Germline CDR1 reads MNHEY; CDR2 reads SMNVEV (reference sequence). The CDR3 totals 14 residues. The V segment lost 3 bases and the J segment 6 bases; nucleotides outside the gene matches: 5. The CDR3 DNA is TGTGCCAGCAGTTTTTGGCGGGAGCCCAATGAGCAGTTCTTC. Translating gives CASSFWREPNEQFF.

V and J are TRBV6-4 and TRBJ2-1, with D perhaps given as TRBD1 or TRBD2 (6 bases each). The CDR3 runs 14 residues. Germline CDR1 MRHNA, CDR2 SNTAGT. V shed 2 bases and J shed 10 bases, with 15 bases lying between them. CDR3 in amino acids: CASSDGRRGAEQFF. In DNA form, the CDR3 reads TGTGCCAGCAGTGACGGTCGTAGGGGGGCAGAGCAGTTCTTC.

V is TRBV6-6 and J is TRBJ1-1, with D unresolved. V was pared by 7 bases and J by 5 bases, with 17 bases between. This CDR3 region has 14 residues. Germline values: CDR1 MNHNY, CDR2 SVGAGI (reference sequence). Here the CDR3 DNA reads TGTGCCAGCACCCCCCAGGAGAGGTTAACTGAAGCTTTCTTT. Its translation: CASTPQERLTEAFF.

The gene calls are TRBV29-1 and TRBJ1-3; D gene ambiguous. Looked up from germline, CDR1 is SQVTM and CDR2 is ANQGSEA. CDR3 length: 14 amino acids. Trimming cost V 6 bases and J 0 bases, with 12 bases left between them. In nucleotides, the CDR3 is TGCAGCGTCTCTTTTGACCTCTCTGGAAACACCATATATTTT. Translated: CSVSFDLSGNTIYF. The entire variable domain, with the rest obtained from reference TRBV29-1 and TRBJ1-3, is as follows: SAVISQKPSRDICQRGTSLTIQCQVDSQVTMMFWYRQQPGQSLTLIATANQGSEATYESGFVIDKFPISRPNLTFSTLTVSNMSPEDSSIYLCSVSFDLSGNTIYFGEGSWLTVV.

The chain employs TRBV29-1 and TRBJ1-2; a possible D gene is TRBD1 (5 bases). The germline V gene has CDR1 SQVTM and CDR2 ANQGSEA. This CDR3 spans 12 amino acids. Between the trimmed V and J ends, which lost 7 bases and 5 bases, there was a span of 14 bases. CDR3 region: CSAWTGGYGYTF. CDR3 sequence (DNA): TGCAGCGCCTGGACGGGGGGATATGGCTACACCTTC.

V is TRBV5-1 and J is TRBJ2-1; maybe TRBD2 (5 bases). CDR3 length: 17 amino acids. With 0 bases removed from V and 4 bases from J, the gap between germline ends came to 17 bases. The germline gives CDR1 SGHRS, CDR2 YFSETQ. DNA for the CDR3: TGCGCCAGCAGCTTGGTTTTTGGGAGCGCGGCGTACAATGAGCAGTTCTTC. It codes for CASSLVFGSAAYNEQFF.

The rearrangement uses TRBV9 and TRBJ2-2, with 13 bases fitting TRBD2. J was trimmed by 7 bases and V by 4 bases; bases with no gene match: 13. CDR3 size: 18 residues. Germline V CDR1 and CDR2: SGDLS, YYNGEE. The CDR3 coding sequence is TGTGCCAGCAGCCTCCGGCCGACTAGCGGGAGGTCTGGCGGGGAGCTGTTTTTT. Residues: CASSLRPTSGRSGGELFF.

The rearrangement links TRBV19 to TRBJ1-1; D is unresolved. The germline V and J ends were trimmed by 5 bases and 3 bases, with 13 bases remaining between them. Germline CDR1 reads LNHDA; CDR2 reads SQIVND (reference sequence). The CDR3 length is 14 residues. The DNA of the CDR3 is TGTGCCAGTAGTTTACGGCTAGGCGACACTGAAGCTTTCTTT. Its protein product is CASSLRLGDTEAFF.

V usage is TRBV18 and J usage is TRBJ1-5; the D is unclear. The CDR3 has 12 amino acids. Germline V lookup: CDR1 KGHSH, CDR2 LQKENI. V lost 6 bases and J lost 4, with 7 bases in between. This CDR3 reads CASSGVNQPQHF. The CDR3 DNA reads TGTGCCAGCTCTGGGGTGAATCAGCCCCAGCATTTT. Together with reference TRBV18 and TRBJ1-5, the CDR3 gives the full variable domain: NAGVMQNPRHLVRRRGQEARLRCSPMKGHSHVYWYRQLPEEGLKFMVYLQKENIIDESGMPKERFSAEFPKEGPSILRIQQVVRGDSAAYFCASSGVNQPQHFGDGTRLSIL.

The chain has TRBV4-2 and TRBJ2-2; 9 nucleotides agree with TRBD1. V gave up 5 bases and J gave up 5 bases; unmatched junction bases: 6. CDR1 is LGHNA and CDR2 is YNFKEQ in the germline V gene. This CDR3 is built from 15 residues. In DNA, the CDR3 is TGTGCCAGCAGCAACAGGGGGCGCGGGACCGGGGAGCTGTTTTTT. Encoded protein: CASSNRGRGTGELFF.

The chain has TRBV2 and TRBJ2-1; a possible D gene is TRBD2 (6 bases). The CDR3 spans 13 residues. The germline V gene encodes CDR1 SNHLY and CDR2 FYNNEI. Trimming left V 6 bases short and J 2 bases short, with 8 bases between. The CDR3 here is CASRGGTYNEQFF. The CDR3 nucleotides read TGTGCCAGCAGAGGCGGGACCTACAATGAGCAGTTCTTC.

This chain uses TRBV7-3 with TRBJ2-1, with D maybe TRBD2 (6 bases). With 5 bases removed from V and 2 bases from J, the gap between germline ends came to 13 bases. The CDR3 is 15 residues long. Germline lookup yields CDR1 SGHTA and CDR2 FQGTGA. CDR3 in amino acids: CASSPRWGAYNEQFF. The CDR3, as DNA: TGTGCCAGCAGCCCCCGTTGGGGGGCCTACAATGAGCAGTTCTTC.

This sequence joins TRBV19 and TRBJ1-4, with D uncertain. CDR3 length: 14 amino acids. The germline V gene has CDR1 LNHDA and CDR2 SQIVND (reference sequence). The ends were cut back, 5 bases at V and 4 bases at J, with 11 bases in the middle. The CDR3 DNA reads TGTGCCAGTAGTCCCTCGGCCTATAATGAAAAACTGTTTTTT. It translates to CASSPSAYNEKLFF. The whole variable domain, filled in from reference TRBV19 and TRBJ1-4, reads DGGITQSPKYLFRKEGQNVTLSCEQNLNHDAMYWYRQDPGQGLRLIYYSQIVNDFQKGDIAEGYSVSREKKESFPLTVTSAQKNPTAFYLCASSPSAYNEKLFFGSGTQLSVL.

This clone occurred once. The chain is built from TRBV2 and TRBJ2-7; perhaps TRBD2 as D (5 bases). The V end lost 7 bases, the J end lost 10 bases, and 17 bases lay between the germline ends. Germline V gene data show CDR1 as SNHLY and CDR2 as FYNNEI. The CDR3 extends over 12 amino acids. This CDR3 reads CASNSAALVQYF. DNA of the CDR3: TGTGCCAGCAACTCAGCGGCCTTAGTACAGTACTTC.

This chain links TRBV6-1 with TRBJ2-1; possibly TRBD1 or TRBD2 for D (5 bases each). This CDR3 region has 13 residues. The germline V gene has CDR1 MNHNS and CDR2 SASEGT. The V and J ends lost 3 bases and 9 bases respectively, with 12 bases between them. CDR3 DNA sequence: TGTGCCAGCAGTGAGGCAGGTGGGGGTGAGCAGTTCTTC. Its translation: CASSEAGGGEQFF.

The gene calls are TRBV30 and TRBJ1-2; D remains ambiguous. The CDR3 extends over 14 amino acids. V lost 1 base and J lost 4, with 13 bases in between. The germline CDR1 and CDR2 sequences are GTSNPN and SVGIG (reference sequence). This CDR3 reads CAWSGGLGRYGYTF. The CDR3 nucleotides are TGTGCCTGGAGTGGTGGCCTAGGCCGCTATGGCTACACCTTC. Filled out from reference TRBV30 and TRBJ1-2, the complete variable domain reads SQTIHQWPATLVQPVGSPLSLECTVEGTSNPNLYWYRQAAGRGLQLLFYSVGIGQISSEVPQNLSASRPQDRQFILSSKKLLLSDSGFYLCAWSGGLGRYGYTFGSGTRLTVV.